The clone carrying this TCR beta chain was found a few times. Antigen: not known. A second PCR of roughly 7 to 11 cycles used a sample-barcoded 5' primer and a J-beta primer mix. TCRdb passed the 5' RACE reads through MiXCR, listing each CDR3 protein once. The table includes some 690,000 distinct CDR3 sequences, approximately 21% detected once. In terms of origin and age, donors were healthy Caucasian individuals from Russia aged about 6 to 100. V was pared by 0 bases and J by 5 bases, with 9 bases between. The length of the CDR3 is 14 residues. The germline V gene has CDR1 SGHRS and CDR2 YFSETQ. The data belong to a study of blood T cells in healthy people across ages. Overall study results and limits: TCR beta diversity correlated strongly with naive T cell percentage.

This TCR derives from a man between 65 and 80 years old in good health. Sequences were obtained from blood. The V call is TRBV5-1, the J call TRBJ2-1; D gene uncertain. Here the CDR3 reads CASSLGDTHNEQFF. The DNA for the CDR3 is TGCGCCAGCAGCTTGGGAGACACTCACAATGAGCAGTTCTTC.